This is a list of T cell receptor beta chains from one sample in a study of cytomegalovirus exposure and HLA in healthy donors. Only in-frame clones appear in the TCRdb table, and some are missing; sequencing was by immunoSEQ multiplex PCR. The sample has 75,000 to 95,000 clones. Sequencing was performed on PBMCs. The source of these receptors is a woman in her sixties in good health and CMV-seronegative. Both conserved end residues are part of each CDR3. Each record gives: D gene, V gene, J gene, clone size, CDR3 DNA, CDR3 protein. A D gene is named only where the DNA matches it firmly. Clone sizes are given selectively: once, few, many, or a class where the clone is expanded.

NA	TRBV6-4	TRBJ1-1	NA	TGTGCCAGCAGTGACAGTTCTCTGAGCACTGAAGCTTTCTTT	CASSDSSLSTEAFF
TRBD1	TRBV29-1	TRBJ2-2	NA	TGCAGCGTTGAAGATCCGAAGAACAGGGGATCGAACACCGGGGAGCTGTTTTTT	CSVEDPKNRGSNTGELFF
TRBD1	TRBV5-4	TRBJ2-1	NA	TGTGCCAGCAGCTTCAGGGGGCCCACCTACAATGAGCAGTTCTTC	CASSFRGPTYNEQFF
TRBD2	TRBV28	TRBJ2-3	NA	TGTGCCAGCAGTAGAGCGGGAGGGACGCAGTATTTT	CASSRAGGTQYF
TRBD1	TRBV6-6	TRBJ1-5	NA	TGTGCCAGCAGGACAGTACAGGGGTATAGCAATCAGCCCCAGCATTTT	CASRTVQGYSNQPQHF
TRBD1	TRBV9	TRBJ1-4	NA	TGTGCCAGCAGCACCCAGGGGGTTACTAATGAAAAACTGTTTTTT	CASSTQGVTNEKLFF
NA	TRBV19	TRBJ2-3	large	TGTGCCAGTAGTATAGCGACTAGTAAGCCGACGCAGTATTTT	CASSIATSKPTQYF
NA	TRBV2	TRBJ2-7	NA	TGTGCCAGCAGATCACAGGGCTACGAGCAGTACTTC	CASRSQGYEQYF
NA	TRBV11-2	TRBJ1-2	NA	TGTGCCAGCAGCTACAACAATCACTATGGCTGCACCTTC	CASSYNNHYGCTF
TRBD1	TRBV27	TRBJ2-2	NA	TGTGCCAGCAGTAGACAGGGTCCCGGGGAGCTGTTTTTT	CASSRQGPGELFF
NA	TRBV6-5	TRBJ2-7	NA	TGTGCCAGCAGTTCATTGGCCGAGCAGTACTTC	CASSSLAEQYF
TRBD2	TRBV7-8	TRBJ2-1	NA	TGTGCCAGCAGCTTTTCACTAGCGTACGTGAATGAGCAGTTCTTC	CASSFSLAYVNEQFF
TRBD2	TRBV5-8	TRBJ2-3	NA	TGTGCCAGCAGCTTGGTTTACCAGACTAGCGGGTACACAGATACGCAGTATTTT	CASSLVYQTSGYTDTQYF
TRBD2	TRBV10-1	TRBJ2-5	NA	TGCGCCAGCAGTATGGAGGTAGCGGGAGTAAAGACCCAGTACTTC	CASSMEVAGVKTQYF
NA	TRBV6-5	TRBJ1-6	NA	TGTGCCAGCAGTCAAGGGGCCTATAATTCACCCCTCCACTTT	CASSQGAYNSPLHF
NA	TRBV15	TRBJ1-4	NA	TGTGCCACCAGCACCTCCCAGGCAGGGTCAGGAAAACTGTTTTTT	CATSTSQAGSGKLFF
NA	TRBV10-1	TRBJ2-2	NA	TGCGCCAGCAGCTCGGGACTGTCCACCGGGGAGCTGTTTTTT	CASSSGLSTGELFF
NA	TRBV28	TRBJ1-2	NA	TGTGCCAGCAGCTTTGCGGTGGCAACCTATGGCTACACCTTC	CASSFAVATYGYTF
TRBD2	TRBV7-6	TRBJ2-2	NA	TGTGCCAGCAGCTTGAGCGGGGGAGGGTCCGGGGAGCTGTTTTTT	CASSLSGGGSGELFF
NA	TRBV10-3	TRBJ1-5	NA	TGTGCCATCAGCTGGGGGCGCAATCAGCCCCAGCATTTT	CAISWGRNQPQHF
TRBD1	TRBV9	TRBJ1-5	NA	TGTGCCAGCAGCCTTGGGACAGGACAGCAGCCCCAGCATTTT	CASSLGTGQQPQHF
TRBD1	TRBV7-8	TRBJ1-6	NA	TGTGCCAGCAGGGACAGGGAACATAATTCACCCCTCCACTTT	CASRDREHNSPLHF
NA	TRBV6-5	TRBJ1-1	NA	TGTGCCAGCAGTTTGAGGCAGGGTGGCACTGAAGCTTTCTTT	CASSLRQGGTEAFF
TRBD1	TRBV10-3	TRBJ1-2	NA	TGTGCCACACAGGGGGCAAAGGCTAACTATGGCTACACCTTC	CATQGAKANYGYTF
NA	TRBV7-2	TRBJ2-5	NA	TGTGCCAGCAGGCCTGCAGGGGTCCAAGAGACCCAGTACTTC	CASRPAGVQETQYF
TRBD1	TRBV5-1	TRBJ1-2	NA	TGCGCCAGCAGCCCCACAGGGGTTGGGGGGTATGGCTACACCTTC	CASSPTGVGGYGYTF
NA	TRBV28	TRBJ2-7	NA	TGTGCCAGCAGTCCAGGGGTAGGTTTCTACGAGCAGTACTTC	CASSPGVGFYEQYF
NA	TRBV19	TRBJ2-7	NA	TGTGCCAGTAGTATAGGGCGGGCCTACGAGCAGTACTTC	CASSIGRAYEQYF
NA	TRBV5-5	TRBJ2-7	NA	TGTGCCAGCAGCTTGGTTTGGAGACTAGGCAACGAGCAGTACTTC	CASSLVWRLGNEQYF
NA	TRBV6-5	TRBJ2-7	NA	TGTGCCAGCAGTACCGGGGGCGGGAGAGTAAACGAGCAGTACTTC	CASSTGGGRVNEQYF
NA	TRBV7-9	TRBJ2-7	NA	TGTGCCAGCAGCTCCCTTAGCAGAAACGTGTACGAGCAGTACTTC	CASSSLSRNVYEQYF
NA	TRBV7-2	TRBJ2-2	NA	TGTGCCAGCAGCTCGGAGATTGTAACCGGGGAGCTGTTTTTT	CASSSEIVTGELFF
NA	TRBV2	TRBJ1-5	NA	TGTGCCAGCAGCGGCACCGGGACTTGGGGCAATCAGCCCCAGCATTTT	CASSGTGTWGNQPQHF
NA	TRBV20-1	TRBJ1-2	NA	TGCAGTGCTAGACAGAACTATGGCTACACCTTC	CSARQNYGYTF
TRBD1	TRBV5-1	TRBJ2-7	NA	TGCGCCTGCCGACGGTCCTCGGACAGGACATCCTACGAGCAGTACTTC	CACRRSSDRTSYEQYF
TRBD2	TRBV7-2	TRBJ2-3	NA	TGTGCCAGCAGCTTATATAGCGGGAGGGCCGATGGGACGCAGTATTTT	CASSLYSGRADGTQYF
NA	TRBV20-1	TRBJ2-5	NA	TGCAGTGGGGTAGCGGAAGAGACCCAGTACTTC	CSGVAEETQYF
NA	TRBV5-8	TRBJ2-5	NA	TGTGCCAGCAGTTGGTCGGGACAAGAGACCCAGTACTTC	CASSWSGQETQYF
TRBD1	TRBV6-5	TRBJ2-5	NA	TGTGCCAGCAGACGGGACAGGGTTAAAGAGACCCAGTACTTC	CASRRDRVKETQYF
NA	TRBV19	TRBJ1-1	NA	TGTGCCACCCTACGAACAGAAAACACTGAAGCTTTCTTT	CATLRTENTEAFF
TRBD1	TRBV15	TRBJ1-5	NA	TGTGCCACCAGCAGAGATCAGGGGGCCCATCAGCCCCAGCATTTT	CATSRDQGAHQPQHF
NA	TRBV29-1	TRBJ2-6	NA	TGCAGCGTTCTTCGGAGTTCGGGCTCTGGGGCCAACGTCCTGACTTTC	CSVLRSSGSGANVLTF